This T cell receptor beta chain comes out of a study of blood T cells in healthy people across ages. CDR3 length equals 15 residues. The ends were cut back, 5 bases at V and 4 bases at J, with 16 bases in the middle. Findings of the study overall: Naive CD4+ cells and diversity were both higher in long-lived donors than in aged donors.

Primers used in a second PCR of roughly 7 to 12 cycles were a sample-barcoded 5' primer and a J-beta primer mix. TCRdb itself ran the 5' RACE reads through MiXCR, one entry per CDR3 protein. The profile shows about 1.6 million distinct CDR3 sequences, roughly a third of them singletons. This clonotype was seen only a few times. Antigen: not known. The chain employs TRBV12-3 or TRBV12-4 and TRBJ2-3, with D maybe TRBD1 (6 bases). The sequenced sample consisted of blood. The sequence was obtained from a woman aged 25 to 45 in good health. Written as DNA, the CDR3 is TGTGCCAGCAGTCTCGGACAGAGGACCGCAGATACGCAGTATTTT. This translates into CASSLGQRTADTQYF.